This T cell receptor beta chain emerged from a study of graft-versus-host responses after intestinal transplantation. CDR1 is SGHVS, CDR2 FQNEAQ, per germline. CDR3 length: 14 residues. V dropped 6 bases and J dropped 4; count of bases not matched to a gene: 7. Study results and limitations: GvH clones were found in recipient marrow; some appeared first in ileum or blood. Early post-transplant declines in HvG were associated with peak levels of circulating GvH clones. Within the allografts of patients who had graft-donor T cell macrochimerism, graft-versus-host to host-versus-graft clonal ratios were high.

Graft samples were processed, releasing intraepithelial and lamina propria lymphocytes. On this clone: Its matching antigen is unknown.

Produced via immunoSEQ multiplex PCR; TCRdb's table is partial and in-frame only. The sample comprises around 11,000 clones, around four fifths of which are singletons, and 10% rests with the top ten. The sample was ileum tissue, taken 23 days after intestinal transplant. This TCR derives from a human patient who received an intestinal transplant, so some T cells may come from the graft donor. The gene calls are TRBV7-8 and TRBJ1-1; 8 bases align to TRBD1. CDR3 DNA sequence: TGTGCCAGCAGGGACGGACAGGGAATCACTGAAGCTTTCTTT. It specifies CASRDGQGITEAFF.